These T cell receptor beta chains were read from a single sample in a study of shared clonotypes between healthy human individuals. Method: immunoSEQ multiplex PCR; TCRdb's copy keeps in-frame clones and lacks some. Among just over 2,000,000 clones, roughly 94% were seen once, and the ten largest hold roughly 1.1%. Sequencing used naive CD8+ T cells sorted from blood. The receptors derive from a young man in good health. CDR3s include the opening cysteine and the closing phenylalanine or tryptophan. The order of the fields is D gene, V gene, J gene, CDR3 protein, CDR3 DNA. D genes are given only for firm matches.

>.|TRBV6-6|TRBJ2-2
CASSPGETNTGELFF
TGTGCCAGCAGCCCCGGGGAGACGAACACCGGGGAGCTGTTTTTT
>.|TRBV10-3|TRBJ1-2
CAISEDRHNYGYTF
TGTGCCATCAGTGAGGACAGACACAACTATGGCTACACCTTC
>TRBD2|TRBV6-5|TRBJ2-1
CASSQREGSYNEQFF
TGTGCCAGCAGTCAGCGGGAGGGCTCCTACAATGAGCAGTTCTTC
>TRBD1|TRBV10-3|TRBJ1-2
CAISGDSSYGYTF
TGTGCCATCAGTGGGGACAGTTCCTATGGCTACACCTTC
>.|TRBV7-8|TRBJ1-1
CASSERPGTANTEAFF
TGTGCCAGCAGCGAACGGCCCGGGACGGCCAACACTGAAGCTTTCTTT
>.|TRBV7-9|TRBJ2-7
CASSSPLSEQYF
TGTGCCAGCAGCTCCCCGCTCAGCGAGCAGTACTTC
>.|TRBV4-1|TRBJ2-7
CASSGQTNYEQYF
TGCGCCAGCAGCGGACAGACCAATTACGAGCAGTACTTC
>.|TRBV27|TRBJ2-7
CASSSTQFYEQYF
TGTGCCAGCAGCTCCACCCAATTTTACGAGCAGTACTTC
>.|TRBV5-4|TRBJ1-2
CASSFRGALGYTF
TGTGCCAGCAGCTTTCGGGGGGCGCTTGGCTACACCTTC
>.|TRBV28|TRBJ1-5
CASSLDSGVGNQPQHF
TGTGCCAGCAGTTTAGATTCAGGGGTTGGCAATCAGCCCCAGCATTTT